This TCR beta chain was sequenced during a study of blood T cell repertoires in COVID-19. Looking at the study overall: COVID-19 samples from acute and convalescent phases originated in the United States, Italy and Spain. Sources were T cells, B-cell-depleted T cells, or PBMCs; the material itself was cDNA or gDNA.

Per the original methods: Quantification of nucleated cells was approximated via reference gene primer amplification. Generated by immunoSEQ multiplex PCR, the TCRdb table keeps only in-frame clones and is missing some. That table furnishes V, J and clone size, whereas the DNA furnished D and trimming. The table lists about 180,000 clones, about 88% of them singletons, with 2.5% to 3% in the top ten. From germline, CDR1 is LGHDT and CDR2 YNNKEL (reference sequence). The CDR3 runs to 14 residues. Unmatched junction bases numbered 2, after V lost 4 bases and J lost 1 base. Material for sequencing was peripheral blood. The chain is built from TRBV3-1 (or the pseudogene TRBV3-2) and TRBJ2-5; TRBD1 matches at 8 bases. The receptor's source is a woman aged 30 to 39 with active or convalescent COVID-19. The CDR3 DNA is TGTGCCAGCAGCCCGGGGACAGGCCAAGAGACCCAGTACTTC. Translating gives CASSPGTGQETQYF.